A single sample is the source of the 15 T cell receptor beta chains below, sequenced in a study of blood T cell repertoires in COVID-19. Clones were sequenced by immunoSEQ multiplex PCR, and TCRdb holds only the in-frame ones, with some missing. The table includes some 190,000 clones, approximately 85% detected once. Sequencing used peripheral blood. The receptor source for this set is a man aged 55 to 70 with acute or convalescent COVID-19.

The V call is TRBV7-3, the J call TRBJ2-7; 8 bases line up with TRBD1. This CDR3 spans 17 amino acids. V dropped 8 bases and J dropped 3; count of bases not matched to a gene: 18. Per germline, CDR1 SGHTA and CDR2 FQGTGA. In nucleotides, the CDR3 is TGTGCCAGCTCCCAAAGGTCGTCGGACAGGGCGGACTACGAGCAGTACTTC. Its translation is CASSQRSSDRADYEQYF.

The chain joins TRBV7-9 to TRBJ1-4; 7 nucleotides line up with TRBD1. CDR3 length equals 15 residues. Germline lookup yields CDR1 SEHNR and CDR2 FQNEAQ (reference sequence). J was trimmed by 4 bases and V by 5 bases; bases with no gene match: 7. The CDR3 nucleotides read TGTGCCAGCAGCCACGACAGGGTACTTAATGAAAAACTGTTTTTT. Its protein product is CASSHDRVLNEKLFF.

The gene calls are TRBV5-1 and TRBJ1-3; 8 bases match TRBD1. The germline V gene has CDR1 SGHRS and CDR2 YFSETQ. The V segment lost 4 bases and the J segment 3 bases; nucleotides outside the gene matches: 12. There are 17 residues in the CDR3. For the CDR3, the DNA is TGCGCCAGCAGCGTGGACAGGGAGCGAGTGGATGGAAACACCATATATTTT. Protein product: CASSVDRERVDGNTIYF.

V usage is TRBV28 and J usage is TRBJ2-7, with 11 bases aligning to TRBD2. The CDR3 consists of 15 residues. The V gene's germline CDR1 is MDHEN and CDR2 SYDVKM. The junction had 2 bases not matched to a gene; V was cut back by 4 bases and J by 0 bases. In DNA form, the CDR3 reads TGTGCCAGCAGTTCCGGGACTAGCGGCTCCTACGAGCAGTACTTC. It specifies CASSSGTSGSYEQYF.

V gene TRBV28 combines with J gene TRBJ1-2; weak D call: TRBD1 (5 bases). V shed 7 bases and J shed 0 bases, with 12 bases lying between them. The CDR3 is 14 amino acids. CDR1 and CDR2 from the germline V gene are MDHEN and SYDVKM. In nucleotides, the CDR3 is TGTGCCAGCACCGCCTTGACAGCTAACTATGGCTACACCTTC. Its protein is CASTALTANYGYTF.

The chain is built from TRBV7-2 and TRBJ2-2, with 9 bases that match TRBD1. V lost 3 bases and J lost 6; bases outside the gene matches: 8. This CDR3 is built from 16 residues. CDR1 and CDR2 (germline): SGHTA, FQGNSA. The chain's CDR3 is CASSFPGQGSAGELFF. The CDR3 bases are TGTGCCAGCAGCTTTCCGGGACAGGGTTCCGCCGGGGAGCTGTTTTTT. Supplemented by reference TRBV7-2 and TRBJ2-2, the full variable domain reads GAGVSQSPSNKVTEKGKDVELRCDPISGHTALYWYRQSLGQGLEFLIYFQGNSAPDKSGLPSDRFSAERTGGSVSTLTIQRTQQEDSAVYLCASSFPGQGSAGELFFGEGSRLTVL.

The rearrangement uses TRBV20-1 and TRBJ1-1; the D is unclear. The CDR3 contains 10 residues. The germline gives CDR1 DFQATT, CDR2 SNEGSKA (reference sequence). V was cut by 3 bases and J by 8 bases, with 7 bases left in between. CDR3 loop: CSASRGEAFF. The CDR3 nucleotides read TGCAGTGCTAGCCGAGGGGAAGCTTTCTTT.

V gene TRBV6-1 combines with J gene TRBJ1-1, with D uncertain. CDR1 MNHNS and CDR2 SASEGT come from the germline V gene. This CDR3 region has 20 residues. Trimming left V 1 base short and J 4 bases short, with 28 bases between. CDR3 in amino acids: CASSEGQGGRVLGLGTEAFF. The CDR3 nucleotides read TGTGCCAGCAGTGAAGGCCAAGGAGGTAGAGTCCTCGGATTGGGCACTGAAGCTTTCTTT.

The rearrangement links TRBV27 to TRBJ2-3; 8 bases align to TRBD2. The CDR3 runs to 16 residues. The V and J ends lost 0 bases and 4 bases, in that order; junction bases with no gene match: 6. Germline CDR1 is MNHEY and CDR2 is SMNVEV (reference sequence). CDR3 in amino acids: CASSLSLASGSDTQYF. In DNA form, the CDR3 reads TGTGCCAGCAGTTTATCGCTAGCTAGCGGGTCAGATACGCAGTATTTT.

V gene TRBV2 combines with J gene TRBJ1-2; D gene unclear. Deletions cut 7 bases from V and 2 bases from J, with 5 bases between. The CDR3 has 11 amino acids. Germline V gene data show CDR1 as SNHLY and CDR2 as FYNNEI. The CDR3, as DNA: TGTGCCAGCACCTTAAACTATGGCTACACCTTC. Translating it yields CASTLNYGYTF.

The genes are TRBV10-1 and TRBJ2-7; 9 bases match TRBD2. Germline V gene lookup returns CDR1 WNHNN and CDR2 SYGVQD (reference sequence). Trimming cost V 10 bases and J 0 bases; bases outside gene matches: 7. This CDR3 has 14 residues. This CDR3 is CANLSGGLSYEQYF. The CDR3 region has the DNA TGCGCCAACTTAAGCGGGGGGCTCTCCTACGAGCAGTACTTC.

This clone was seen just once. The chain employs TRBV6-1 and TRBJ2-1, with 10 bases fitting TRBD2. CDR1 and CDR2 from the germline V gene are MNHNS and SASEGT. V lost 4 bases to trimming and J lost 0 bases; unmatched junction nucleotides: 3. This CDR3 is 16 amino acids long. The CDR3 protein is CASSVLAGTSYNEQFF. The CDR3 DNA reads as TGTGCCAGCAGTGTACTAGCGGGGACCTCCTACAATGAGCAGTTCTTC.

V is TRBV19 and J is TRBJ2-3; TRBD1 matches at 9 bases. The CDR3 spans 14 residues. V dropped 7 bases and J dropped 2; count of bases not matched to a gene: 4. Germline V lookup: CDR1 LNHDA, CDR2 SQIVND (reference sequence). The CDR3 nucleotides are TGTGCCAGTACGACAGGGGGAGACACAGATACGCAGTATTTT. Its protein product is CASTTGGDTDTQYF.

Ten or more counts support this clone. The chain is built from TRBV27 and TRBJ2-1; 7 positions agree with TRBD2. The CDR3 runs to 17 residues. V gave up 3 bases and J gave up 6 bases; unmatched junction bases: 14. Germline assignment: CDR1 MNHEY and CDR2 SMNVEV (reference sequence). The CDR3 region is CASSLLFGGRALNEQFF. Written as DNA, the CDR3 is TGTGCCAGCAGTTTGCTTTTTGGAGGGAGGGCCCTCAATGAGCAGTTCTTC.

This clone was recorded once. The V gene is TRBV9, the J gene TRBJ1-1; no definite D call. Trimming took 2 bases from V and 4 from J, leaving 9 bases between them. CDR3 size: 13 residues. Germline CDR1 SGDLS, CDR2 YYNGEE. CDR3 region: CASSVSSTTEAFF. The CDR3 nucleotides read TGTGCCAGCAGCGTGAGTAGTACCACTGAAGCTTTCTTT.